Presented here are 13 T cell receptor beta chains from one specimen sequenced in a study of shared clonotypes between healthy human individuals (dated by TCRdb to the early 2020s). The library was obtained by the immunoSEQ multiplex PCR assay. TCRdb's version of the immuneACCESS table is confined to in-frame rearrangements and falls short of the full clone set. An unresolved V gene accounts for under half of the shortfall where checked; the remainder is of unknown origin. Present in this sample are a few million clones, around 93% of which were seen just once. 0.37% of the sample lies in the top ten. The specimen was naive CD4+ T cells from PBMCs. Explained via the paper, the cell subset or site label denotes: CD45RA+ positively selected. The receptors stem from a man between 18 and 35 years old in good health. Some clones in this sample may be carry-over from other donors' samples.

The chain employs TRBV27 and TRBJ2-7; TRBD1 matches 8 bases. The CDR3 length is 15 residues. The germline V gene has CDR1 MNHEY and CDR2 SMNVEV (reference sequence). The junction had 7 bases not matched to a gene; V was cut back by 0 bases and J by 6 bases. CDR3 in amino acids: CASSLSRTGFTEQYF. CDR3 bases: TGTGCCAGCAGTTTATCGAGGACAGGGTTTACCGAGCAGTACTTC.

This sequence joins TRBV28 and TRBJ1-1, with D possibly being TRBD1 (6 bases). Trimming took 4 bases from V and 6 from J, leaving 21 bases between them. Germline V gives CDR1 MDHEN, CDR2 SYDVKM. The CDR3 has 16 residues. CDR3 in DNA: TGTGCCAGCAGTTACCGGGGTGGGGGCTCGTTCGCTGAAGCTTTCTTT. It codes for CASSYRGGGSFAEAFF. Filled out from reference TRBV28 and TRBJ1-1, the complete variable domain reads DVKVTQSSRYLVKRTGEKVFLECVQDMDHENMFWYRQDPGLGLRLIYFSYDVKMKEKGDIPEGYSVSREKKERFSLILESASTNQTSMYLCASSYRGGGSFAEAFFGQGTRLTVV.

The rearrangement uses TRBV7-3 and TRBJ2-3, with D perhaps matching TRBD2 (6 bases). Germline lookup yields CDR1 SGHTA and CDR2 FQGTGA. The CDR3 runs to 16 residues. Trimming shortened V by 1 base and J by 2 bases, and 13 bases separated the two germline ends. The CDR3 sequence: CASSLIGGDLTDTQYF. The DNA for the CDR3 is TGTGCCAGCAGCTTAATTGGCGGGGACCTCACAGATACGCAGTATTTT.

V and J are TRBV5-1 and TRBJ1-1; a possible D gene is TRBD1 (5 bases). This CDR3 is built from 13 residues. The V and J ends lost 4 bases and 4 bases respectively, with 11 bases between them. Germline V lookup: CDR1 SGHRS, CDR2 YFSETQ. The chain's CDR3 is CASSPGYGTEAFF. The CDR3 bases are TGCGCCAGCAGCCCAGGGTACGGCACTGAAGCTTTCTTT.

This rearrangement joins TRBV6-5 to TRBJ2-7; 8 bases match TRBD1. The CDR3 totals 15 residues. The junction had 8 bases not matched to a gene; V was cut back by 6 bases and J by 1 base. CDR1 is MNHEY and CDR2 is SVGAGI in the germline V gene. CDR3 protein: CASSRLGQGSYEQYF. DNA of the CDR3: TGTGCCAGCAGCCGACTCGGACAGGGTTCCTACGAGCAGTACTTC.

The chain combines TRBV4-2 with TRBJ2-7, with 9 bases matching TRBD2. V was clipped by 1 base and J by 2 bases; unmatched bases: 3. The CDR3 contains 15 residues. Germline V gene sequence: CDR1 LGHNA, CDR2 YNFKEQ. The CDR3: CASSQAGGGAYEQYF. The CDR3, as DNA: TGTGCCAGCAGCCAAGCGGGCGGGGGGGCCTACGAGCAGTACTTC.

This chain joins TRBV9 and TRBJ2-7, with D unclear. This CDR3 contains 15 residues. Germline V lookup: CDR1 SGDLS, CDR2 YYNGEE. Trimming shortened V by 0 bases and J by 3 bases, and 13 bases separated the two germline ends. CDR3 region: CASSVASSADYEQYF. CDR3 DNA sequence: TGTGCCAGCAGCGTAGCCTCCAGCGCGGACTACGAGCAGTACTTC.

V gene TRBV7-3 combines with J gene TRBJ2-1; D is perhaps TRBD2 (5 bases). The CDR3 runs 17 residues. Trimming removed 3 bases at V and 0 bases at J, with 15 bases between. Germline V gene sequence: CDR1 SGHTA, CDR2 FQGTGA. CDR3 sequence: CASSFYSVGSSYNEQFF. CDR3 nucleotides: TGTGCCAGCAGCTTTTATAGCGTGGGAAGCTCCTACAATGAGCAGTTCTTC.

This chain connects TRBV18 to TRBJ2-3, with no clear D. The V end was cut by 2 bases, the J end by 5 bases, with 2 bases between. CDR1 is KGHSH, CDR2 LQKENI, per germline. The CDR3 is 11 residues long. The CDR3 DNA reads TGTGCCAGCTCACCAGTAGATACGCAGTATTTT. This codes for CASSPVDTQYF.

This sequence joins TRBV19 and TRBJ1-2; unclear D gene. From germline, CDR1 is LNHDA and CDR2 SQIVND (reference sequence). The CDR3 runs to 16 residues. Trimming took off 2 bases at V and 0 bases at J, with 13 bases between the two ends. The CDR3 bases are TGTGCCAGTAGTATAAACCCGGCAGTAGCTAACTATGGCTACACCTTC. This gives the protein CASSINPAVANYGYTF.

This chain links TRBV5-4 with TRBJ1-1; 9 bases align to TRBD1. From germline, CDR1 is SGHNT and CDR2 YYREEE (reference sequence). V dropped 6 bases and J dropped 0; count of bases not matched to a gene: 12. The CDR3 is 17 amino acids. The CDR3 DNA reads as TGTGCCAGCACCCCCCCGGGACAGGGAACCATGAACACTGAAGCTTTCTTT. It translates to CASTPPGQGTMNTEAFF.

This chain connects TRBV5-4 to TRBJ2-3; the match to TRBD2 covers 12 bases. The CDR3 sequence is 17 residues long. Unmatched junction bases numbered 7, after V lost 4 bases and J lost 1 base. Germline V gene sequence: CDR1 SGHNT, CDR2 YYREEE (reference sequence). This chain's CDR3 is CASSLRLAGAGTDTQYF. DNA of the CDR3: TGTGCCAGCAGCCTGCGACTAGCGGGAGCCGGCACAGATACGCAGTATTTT.

The chain uses TRBV7-9 and TRBJ2-7; D is uncertain. This CDR3 is built from 15 residues. Per germline, CDR1 SEHNR and CDR2 FQNEAQ (reference sequence). Deletions cut 6 bases from V and 7 bases from J, with 22 bases between. The DNA of the CDR3 is TGTGCCAGCAGTTTCGTCGGACCGTTATCTGGAGAGCAGTACTTC. Its translation: CASSFVGPLSGEQYF.